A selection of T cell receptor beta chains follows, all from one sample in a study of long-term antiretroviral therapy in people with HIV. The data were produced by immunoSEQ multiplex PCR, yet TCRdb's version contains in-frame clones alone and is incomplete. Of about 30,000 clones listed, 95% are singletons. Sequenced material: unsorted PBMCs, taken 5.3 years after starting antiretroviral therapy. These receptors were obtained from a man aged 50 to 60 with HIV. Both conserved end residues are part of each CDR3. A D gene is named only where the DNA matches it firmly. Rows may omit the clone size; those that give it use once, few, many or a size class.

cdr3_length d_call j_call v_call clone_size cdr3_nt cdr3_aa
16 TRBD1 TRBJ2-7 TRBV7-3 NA TGTGCCAGCAGCTTAATGCCCGCGGACAGGTCCTACGAGCAGTACTTC CASSLMPADRSYEQYF
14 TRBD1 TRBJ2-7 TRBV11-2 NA TGTGCCAGCAGCTTAGCCGGGACAGCCTACGAGCAGTACTTC CASSLAGTAYEQYF
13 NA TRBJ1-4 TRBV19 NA TGTGCCAGTAGTTATACAGGGAACGAAAAACTGTTTTTT CASSYTGNEKLFF
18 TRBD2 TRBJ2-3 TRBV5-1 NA TGCGCCAGCAGCTTGGCGCTGGGACTAGCGGGGGGTGCAGATACGCAGTATTTT CASSLALGLAGGADTQYF
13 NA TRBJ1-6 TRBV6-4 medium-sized TGTGCCAGCAGTGATGGGTGGAATTCACCCCTCCACTTT CASSDGWNSPLHF
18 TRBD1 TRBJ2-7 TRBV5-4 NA TGTGCCAGCAGCTTGGGGGGTGGTCTGGACAGGGGCTCCTACGAGCAGTACTTC CASSLGGGLDRGSYEQYF
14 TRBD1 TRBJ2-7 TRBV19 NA TGTGCCAGTAGTCGACAGGGGGCCCCCTACGAGCAGTACTTC CASSRQGAPYEQYF
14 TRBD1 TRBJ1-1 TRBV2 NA TGTGCCAGCACAGGGGGCGGAAGGAACACTGAAGCTTTCTTT CASTGGGRNTEAFF
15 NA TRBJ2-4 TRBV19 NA TGTGCCAGTAAGGGGAAGAGGACAGCGGGAAACATTCAGTACTTC CASKGKRTAGNIQYF
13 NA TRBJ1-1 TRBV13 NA TGTGCCAGCAGCCCCGGGACATCCTCTGAAGCTTTCTTT CASSPGTSSEAFF
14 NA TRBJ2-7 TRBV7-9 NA TGTGCCAGCAGCTTCCGGGACAACGTATACGAGCAGTACTTC CASSFRDNVYEQYF
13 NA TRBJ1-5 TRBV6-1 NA TGTGCCAGCAGTGGAAGCAATGGGCAGCCCCAGCATTTT CASSGSNGQPQHF
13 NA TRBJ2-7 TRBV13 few TGTGCCAGCAGTTCGGACAGCTCCTACGAGCAGTACTTC CASSSDSSYEQYF
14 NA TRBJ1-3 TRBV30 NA TGTGCCTGGAGTGTTCGGGGGCTCGGAAACACCATATATTTT CAWSVRGLGNTIYF
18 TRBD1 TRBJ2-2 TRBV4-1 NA TGCGCCAGCAGCCAAGAGGGACAGGGGGGCCTGTTCACCGGGGAGCTGTTTTTT CASSQEGQGGLFTGELFF
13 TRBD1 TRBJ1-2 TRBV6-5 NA TGTGCCAGCAGACAGACAGGGGGCTATGGCTACACCTTC CASRQTGGYGYTF
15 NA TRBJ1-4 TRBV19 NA TGTGCCAGTAGTCTCGGACGGCGAGGGGGTGAAAAACTGTTTTTT CASSLGRRGGEKLFF
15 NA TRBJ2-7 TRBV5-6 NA TGTGCCAGCAGCTTGTCCCCGGGGGTGGGCTACGAGCAGTACTTC CASSLSPGVGYEQYF
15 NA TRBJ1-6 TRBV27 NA TGTGCCAGCAGTTTAGGAGGGTCCTATAATTCACCCCTCCACTTT CASSLGGSYNSPLHF
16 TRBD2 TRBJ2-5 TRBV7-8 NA TGTGCCAGCAGCCCCAGGACTAGCGGGGGTTCTGAGACCCAGTACTTC CASSPRTSGGSETQYF
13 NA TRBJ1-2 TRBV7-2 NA TGTGCCAGCAGCCCCTGGGACTTGGATGGCTACACCTTC CASSPWDLDGYTF
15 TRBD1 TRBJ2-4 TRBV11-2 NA TGTGCCAGCAGCCCGACAGGGGGAACCAAAAACATTCAGTACTTC CASSPTGGTKNIQYF
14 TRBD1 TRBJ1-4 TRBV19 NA TGTGCCAGTAGTCAGGGGGCGACTAATGAAAAACTGTTTTTT CASSQGATNEKLFF
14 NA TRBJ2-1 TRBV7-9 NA TGTGCCAGCAGCCTCCGCGACGGTCGCAATGAGCAGTTCTTC CASSLRDGRNEQFF
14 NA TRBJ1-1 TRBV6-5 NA TGTGCCAGCAGTTTCAGCCAGCTGAACACTGAAGCTTTCTTT CASSFSQLNTEAFF
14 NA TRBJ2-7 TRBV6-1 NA TGTGCCAGCAGTGAAGCGGGGGGCCTTTACGAGCAGTACTTC CASSEAGGLYEQYF